The clone carrying this TCR beta chain was picked up one time. What it binds is not known. These data come from a study of shared clonotypes between healthy human individuals. Study-level points and caveats: Tissues were not sampled, only blood, and their repertoires likely differ. The small donor group covered limited genetic and exposure diversity.

V lost 1 base, J lost 5 bases, and 17 bases lay in between. Germline loops: CDR1 SGHDN, CDR2 FVKESK. This CDR3 has 17 amino acids. As defined, naive CD8 cells were CD45RO-negative and positively selected for CCR7, with terminally differentiated effector memory CD45RA+ cells excluded. Donors comprised healthy HIV-negative adults lacking recent acute infections or vaccinations. The authors' processing: Junction-only sequences without quality scores were provided by ImmunoSEQ, so filtering was different. Profiled with immunoSEQ multiplex PCR; TCRdb holds only in-frame clones, not every one. V and J calls and clone size come straight from that table; D and trimming were deduced from the DNA. Of a few hundred thousand clones listed, roughly 96% are singletons.

The rearrangement links TRBV14 to TRBJ1-4; D not certain. This TCR was sampled from a woman in her 30s in good health. The sample was naive CD8+ T cells sorted from blood. The CDR3 sequence is CASSQAAGRTANEKLFF. CDR3 bases: TGTGCCAGCAGCCAAGCCGCGGGGAGGACGGCGAATGAAAAACTGTTTTTT.